The T cell receptor beta chain under discussion was sequenced for a study of blood T cell repertoires in COVID-19. Looking at the study overall: Collection of acute and convalescent COVID-19 samples took place in the United States, Italy and Spain. The cDNA or gDNA used as material had been derived from T cells, B-cell-depleted T cells, or PBMCs.

Per the study methods: It was from reference gene primer amplification that nucleated cell counts were estimated. TCRdb's copy holds only in-frame clones and misses some; the assay was immunoSEQ multiplex PCR. V and J calls and clone size are as listed in that table; D and trimming were resolved from the DNA. In the table there are about 110,000 clones, 65% to 80% of which are singletons. CDR3 size: 13 residues. Germline CDR1 reads MNHEY; CDR2 reads SVGAGI. The chain joins TRBV6-5 to TRBJ1-1; maybe TRBD1 (6 bases). Material for sequencing was peripheral blood. The clonotype originates from a man in his sixties or seventies with acute or convalescent COVID-19. The CDR3 is CSSKGTLNTEAFF. The CDR3 DNA reads as TGTTCGTCCAAAGGGACACTGAACACTGAAGCTTTCTTT.